Listed below are T cell receptor beta chains from one sample, sequenced in a study of OX40 agonist ivuxolimab in advanced cancers. TCRdb's table, derived via immunoSEQ multiplex PCR, lists solely in-frame clones and lacks some. Of 70,000 or so clones in the sample, 80% to 95% were seen once. The source was CD4+ or CD8+ T cells sorted from blood, collected in a trial of the OX40 agonist ivuxolimab. These receptors were collected from an adult with an advanced solid tumor such as melanoma, head and neck, liver or kidney cancer. The CDR3 runs from the conserved cysteine through the conserved F or W. Fields, in order: D gene, clone size, V gene, J gene, CDR3 DNA, CDR3 protein. A D gene is named only where the DNA matches it firmly. Clone size appears in some rows only: once, few, many, or a class for an expanded clone.

>TRBD1|NA|TRBV5-6|TRBJ2-3
TGTGCCAGCAGCCGGGACAGACTGTTCACAGATACGCAGTATTTT
CASSRDRLFTDTQYF
>NA|NA|TRBV7-9|TRBJ2-7
TGTGCCAGCAGCTATACAGCCAGTTCCTGCGAGCAGTACTTC
CASSYTASSCEQYF
>NA|NA|TRBV5-1|TRBJ2-2
TGCGCCAGCAGCCCATCAGCAGAATCTACCGGGGAGCTGTTTTTT
CASSPSAESTGELFF
>NA|NA|TRBV11-1|TRBJ1-1
TGTGCCAGCAGTGCCCAACACAGCGGGACCACTGAAGCTTTCTTT
CASSAQHSGTTEAFF
>NA|NA|TRBV11-3|TRBJ2-7
TGTGCCAGCAGCTTAGTTCTCCACGAGCAGTACTTC
CASSLVLHEQYF
>TRBD2|NA|TRBV29-1|TRBJ2-7
TGCAGCGTTGAAGACTCCTGGGGGGGTTCCTACGAGCAGTACTTC
CSVEDSWGGSYEQYF
>NA|NA|TRBV28|TRBJ2-1
TGTGCCAGCAGTTTATTTGCGGGGAACAATGAGCAGTTCTTC
CASSLFAGNNEQFF
>NA|few|TRBV30|TRBJ1-3
TGTGCCTGGAGTACCGGGGACTCTGGAAACACCATATATTTT
CAWSTGDSGNTIYF
>NA|once|TRBV13|TRBJ1-4
TGTGCCAGCAGCGGGGTCAACGAACGCGAAAAACTGTTTTTT
CASSGVNEREKLFF
>NA|NA|TRBV7-9|TRBJ2-2
TGTGCCAGCAGCTTAGACAGCTACACCGGGGAGCTGTTTTTT
CASSLDSYTGELFF
>TRBD1|NA|TRBV5-3|TRBJ2-7
TGTGCCAGTTCCGGGACAGGCGAGCAGTACTTC
CASSGTGEQYF
>NA|NA|TRBV29-1|TRBJ1-1
TGCAGCGTCTTGCGCGCGAACACTGAAGCTTTCTTT
CSVLRANTEAFF
>NA|NA|TRBV27|TRBJ2-3
TGTGCCAGCAGCCCGATGGACAATGGGGACCCTGGGCGTATGTTT
CASSPMDNGDPGRMF
>NA|NA|TRBV12-5|TRBJ1-3
TGTGCTAGTGGTACCGGGCTGCCTGGAAACACCATATATTTT
CASGTGLPGNTIYF
>TRBD1|NA|TRBV7-2|TRBJ2-5
TGTGCCAGCAGCTCATTGGGACAGCAAGAGACCCAGTACTTC
CASSSLGQQETQYF
>NA|NA|TRBV27|TRBJ2-1
TGTGCCAGCAGTTTCCAGGGATACTACAATGAGCAGTTCTTC
CASSFQGYYNEQFF
>NA|NA|TRBV5-1|TRBJ1-2
TGCGCCAGCAGGTCCGGGACGGCCTATGGCTACACCTTC
CASRSGTAYGYTF
>TRBD1|NA|TRBV19|TRBJ1-5
TGTGCCAGTAGTACAAGGGACAGGTCTTTTTCGCCCCAGCATTTT
CASSTRDRSFSPQHF
>NA|NA|TRBV7-2|TRBJ1-1
TGTGCCAGCAGCTCCCGGGCTGGGGTTACTGAAGCTTTCTTT
CASSSRAGVTEAFF
>NA|NA|TRBV21-1|TRBJ2-1
TGTGCCAGCAGCAAAGTAAGGCAGGGGATGAGCTCCTACAATGAGCAGTTCTTC
CASSKVRQGMSSYNEQFF
>TRBD1|NA|TRBV28|TRBJ1-1
TGTGCCAGCAAAACAGGGGACTTTATGAACACTGAAGCTTTCTTT
CASKTGDFMNTEAFF
>TRBD2|NA|TRBV28|TRBJ2-5
TGTGCCAGCAGTCGGAATAGCGGGAGGGCTTTGGGAGAGACCCAGTACTTC
CASSRNSGRALGETQYF
>TRBD2|NA|TRBV7-2|TRBJ2-5
TGTGCCAGCAGCCCGACTAGCGGGAGTCGTCTAGAGACCCAGTACTTC
CASSPTSGSRLETQYF
>TRBD2|NA|TRBV14|TRBJ2-1
TGTGCCAGCAGCCGCGGGGGACTCGGAAATGAGCAGTTCTTC
CASSRGGLGNEQFF
>TRBD1|NA|TRBV19|TRBJ1-1
TGTGCCAGTAGTCTTCGGACAGGGGGGGGCACTGAAGCTTTCTTT
CASSLRTGGGTEAFF
>NA|NA|TRBV28|TRBJ2-6
TGTGCCACCCAACGCTCTGGGGCCAACGTCCTGACTTTC
CATQRSGANVLTF
>TRBD2|once|TRBV15|TRBJ2-7
TGTGCCACCAGCAGAGGACTAGCGGAGGGGAGCGAGCAGTACTTC
CATSRGLAEGSEQYF
>NA|NA|TRBV19|TRBJ1-5
TGTGCCAGTAAAGAAACCCCGGGTGGCAATCAGCCCCAGCATTTT
CASKETPGGNQPQHF
>TRBD1|NA|TRBV6-1|TRBJ2-7
TGTGCCAGCAGTCCCCAGACAGGGGGCATACAGTACTTC
CASSPQTGGIQYF
>NA|NA|TRBV29-1|TRBJ1-1
TGCAGCGTTGATACCGGGGTCACTGAAGCTTTCTTT
CSVDTGVTEAFF
>NA|NA|TRBV19|TRBJ2-2
TGTGCCAGTAGTATCCGGACCCGGAACACCGGGGAGCTGTTTTTT
CASSIRTRNTGELFF
>NA|NA|TRBV5-1|TRBJ2-3
TGCGCCAGCAGCCCAGAACTTGGGAGCACAGATACGCAGTATTTT
CASSPELGSTDTQYF
>NA|NA|TRBV28|TRBJ2-7
TGTGCCAGCACTAAAATCCGGGCCACCAGCGAGCAGTACTTC
CASTKIRATSEQYF
>TRBD1|NA|TRBV11-2|TRBJ2-7
TGTGCCAGCAGCTGGCCGGGACAGGGAACCCCGGGTGCCTACGAGCAGTACTTC
CASSWPGQGTPGAYEQYF
>TRBD1|NA|TRBV19|TRBJ1-5
TGTGCCAGTAGCCCGGGACAGGGGAATCAGCCCCAGCATTTT
CASSPGQGNQPQHF
>NA|NA|TRBV7-3|TRBJ2-6
TGTGCCAGCAGCTTAGGGGTTGGCTCTGGGGCCAACGTCCTGACTTTC
CASSLGVGSGANVLTF
>NA|NA|TRBV19|TRBJ2-7
TGTGCCAGTAGTTCCGGATTCTACGAGCAGTACTTC
CASSSGFYEQYF
>TRBD1|once|TRBV19|TRBJ1-4
TGTGCCACCCTTCGTACCGGGACAGCATCCGAAAAACTGTTTTTT
CATLRTGTASEKLFF
>TRBD2|NA|TRBV29-1|TRBJ2-1
TGCAGCGTTGACCGGGACGGGAGGGCAGGGGAGCAGTTCTTC
CSVDRDGRAGEQFF
>TRBD2|NA|TRBV7-6|TRBJ2-7
TGTGCCAGCAGCTTAACCAGACTAGCGGGAGCCGAGCAGTACTTC
CASSLTRLAGAEQYF
>TRBD2|NA|TRBV15|TRBJ2-3
TGTGCCACGACTAGCGGGACTGCAGATACGCAGTATTTT
CATTSGTADTQYF
>NA|once|TRBV5-1|TRBJ2-7
TGCGCCAGCAGCTTGCTCGCGGGGTTCTTGAAGAGCTCCTACGAGCAGTACTTC
CASSLLAGFLKSSYEQYF
>NA|NA|TRBV18|TRBJ2-1
TGTGCCAGCTCACCAACCAACGAACTCAACAATGAGCAGTTCTTC
CASSPTNELNNEQFF